The TCR beta chain under discussion was sequenced for a study of cytomegalovirus exposure and HLA in healthy donors. V shed 2 bases, J shed 1 base, and the junction held 11 bases outside the gene matches. Germline values: CDR1 SGHDN, CDR2 FVKESK. The CDR3 is 18 residues long. Points from the study as a whole: Reportedly, HLA-A and HLA-B alleles of most subjects were accurately predicted from TCR beta.

A note on this clone: Its matching antigen is unknown.

It was with 60 Vbeta and 13 Jbeta primers that the PCR ran. Measured with immunoSEQ multiplex PCR; TCRdb has only the in-frame clones, and not every one. The sample holds 100,000 to 150,000 clones; around four fifths are singletons and the top ten take around 10%. This TCR was recovered from a male donor in good health and CMV-seropositive. Sequenced: PBMCs. The chain has TRBV14 and TRBJ2-1, with TRBD2 identical over 7 bases. In nucleotides, the CDR3 is TGTGCCAGCAGCCAACCCTGGGGGAGGGCGGGATCCTACAATGAGCAGTTCTTC. Translation: CASSQPWGRAGSYNEQFF. Full variable domain (remainder filled in from reference TRBV14 and TRBJ2-1): EAGVTQFPSHSVIEKGQTVTLRCDPISGHDNLYWYRRVMGKEIKFLLHFVKESKQDESGMPNNRFLAERTGGTYSTLKVQPAELEDSGVYFCASSQPWGRAGSYNEQFFGPGTRLTVL.